This T cell receptor beta chain was identified in a study of blood T cell repertoires in COVID-19. At the level of the study: Sample material is recorded as cDNA or gDNA derived from T cells, B-cell-depleted T cells, or PBMCs.

Data came from immunoSEQ multiplex PCR; TCRdb stores just in-frame clones and leaves some out. The sample includes under 300,000 clones, about 90% of them seen just once. The TCR sequence derives from a man aged 25 to 45 with COVID-19, enrolled during active disease. The sample was peripheral blood.

Here the CDR3 reads CASGGGNEQYF. CDR3 DNA sequence: TGTGCCAGCGGAGGGGGCAACGAGCAGTACTTC. The J gene is TRBJ2-7, the V gene TRBV12-3 or TRBV12-4; D is perhaps TRBD1 (7 bases). V lost 8 bases and J lost 5, with 10 bases in between. The CDR3 sequence is 11 residues long.